Listed here is a single T cell receptor (beta chain). This sample stems from a study of PD-L1 blockade in urothelial cancer. Described time point: pretreatment peripheral blood. TCRdb's copy holds only in-frame clones and misses some; the assay was immunoSEQ multiplex PCR. The repertoire holds about 88,000 clones, approximately 88% seen once, with around 1% in the top ten. Between the trimmed V and J ends, which lost 10 bases and 7 bases, there was a span of 19 bases. The CDR3 spans 14 residues. Germline V lookup: CDR1 MNHNY, CDR2 SVGAGI (reference sequence). This chain links TRBV6-6 with TRBJ1-4, with D unclear. The sequence derives from a woman at least 80 years old with urothelial cancer. The input for sequencing was PBMCs, taken around atezolizumab (anti-PD-L1) treatment. The CDR3 coding sequence is TGTGCCACCTCCGGCGCCGGGGTAACTGAAAAACTGTTTTTT. It translates to CATSGAGVTEKLFF.